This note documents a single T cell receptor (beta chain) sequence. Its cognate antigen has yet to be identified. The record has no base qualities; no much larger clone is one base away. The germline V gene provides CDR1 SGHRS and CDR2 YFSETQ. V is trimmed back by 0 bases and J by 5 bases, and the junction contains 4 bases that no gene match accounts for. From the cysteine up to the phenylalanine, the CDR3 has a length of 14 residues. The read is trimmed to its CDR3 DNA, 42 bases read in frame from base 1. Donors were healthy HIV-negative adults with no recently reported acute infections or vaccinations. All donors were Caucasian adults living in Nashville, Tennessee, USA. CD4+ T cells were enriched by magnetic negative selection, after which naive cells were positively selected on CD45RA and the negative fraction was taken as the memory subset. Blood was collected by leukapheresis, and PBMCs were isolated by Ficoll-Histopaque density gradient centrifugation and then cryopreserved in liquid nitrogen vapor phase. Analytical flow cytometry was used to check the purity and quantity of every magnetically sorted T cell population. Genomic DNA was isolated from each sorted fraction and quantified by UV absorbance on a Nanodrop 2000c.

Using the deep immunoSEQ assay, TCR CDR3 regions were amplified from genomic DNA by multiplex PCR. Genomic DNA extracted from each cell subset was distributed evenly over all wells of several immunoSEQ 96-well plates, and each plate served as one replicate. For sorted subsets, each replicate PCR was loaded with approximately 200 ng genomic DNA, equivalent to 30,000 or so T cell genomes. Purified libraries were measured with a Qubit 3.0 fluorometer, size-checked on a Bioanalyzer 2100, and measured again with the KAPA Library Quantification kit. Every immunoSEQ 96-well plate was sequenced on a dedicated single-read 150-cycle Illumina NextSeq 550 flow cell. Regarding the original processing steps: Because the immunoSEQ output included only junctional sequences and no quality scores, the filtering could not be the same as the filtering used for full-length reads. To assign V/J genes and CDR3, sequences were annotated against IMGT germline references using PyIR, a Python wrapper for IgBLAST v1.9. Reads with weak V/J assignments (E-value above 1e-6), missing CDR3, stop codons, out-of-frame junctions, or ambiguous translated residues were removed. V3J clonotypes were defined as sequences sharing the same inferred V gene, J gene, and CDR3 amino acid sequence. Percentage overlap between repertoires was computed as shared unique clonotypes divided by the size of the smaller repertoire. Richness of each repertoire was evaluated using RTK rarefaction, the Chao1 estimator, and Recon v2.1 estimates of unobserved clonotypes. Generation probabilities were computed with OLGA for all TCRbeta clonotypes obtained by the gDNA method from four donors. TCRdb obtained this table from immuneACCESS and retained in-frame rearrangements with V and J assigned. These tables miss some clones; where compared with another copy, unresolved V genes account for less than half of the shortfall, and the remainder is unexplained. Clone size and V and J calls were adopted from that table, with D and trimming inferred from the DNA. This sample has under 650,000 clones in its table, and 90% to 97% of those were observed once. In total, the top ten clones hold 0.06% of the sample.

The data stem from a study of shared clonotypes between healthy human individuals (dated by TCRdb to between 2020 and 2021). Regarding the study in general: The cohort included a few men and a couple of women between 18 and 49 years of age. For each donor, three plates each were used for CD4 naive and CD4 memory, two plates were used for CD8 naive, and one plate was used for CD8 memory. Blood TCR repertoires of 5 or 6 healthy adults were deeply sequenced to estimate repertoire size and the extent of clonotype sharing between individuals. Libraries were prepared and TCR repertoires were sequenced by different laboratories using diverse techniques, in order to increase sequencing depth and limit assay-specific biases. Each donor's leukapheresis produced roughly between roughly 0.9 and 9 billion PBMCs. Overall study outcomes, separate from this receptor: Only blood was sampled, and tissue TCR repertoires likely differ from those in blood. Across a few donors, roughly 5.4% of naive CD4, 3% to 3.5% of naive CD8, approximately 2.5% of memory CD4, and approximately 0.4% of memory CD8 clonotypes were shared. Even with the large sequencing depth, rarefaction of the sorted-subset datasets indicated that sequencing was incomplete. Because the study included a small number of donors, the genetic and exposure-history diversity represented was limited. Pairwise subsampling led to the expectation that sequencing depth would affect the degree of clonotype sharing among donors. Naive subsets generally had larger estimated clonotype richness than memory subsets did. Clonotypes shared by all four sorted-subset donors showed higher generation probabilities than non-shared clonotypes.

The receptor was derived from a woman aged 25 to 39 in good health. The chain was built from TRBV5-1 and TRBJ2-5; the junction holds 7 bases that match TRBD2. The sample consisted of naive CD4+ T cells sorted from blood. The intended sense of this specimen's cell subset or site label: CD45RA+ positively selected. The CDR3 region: CASSLGEGAETQYF. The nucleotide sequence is TGCGCCAGCAGCTTGGGGGAGGGTGCGGAGACCCAGTACTTC. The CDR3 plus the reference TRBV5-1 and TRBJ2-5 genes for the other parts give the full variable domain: KAGVTQTPRYLIKTRGQQVTLSCSPISGHRSVSWYQQTPGQGLQFLFEYFSETQRNKGNFPGRFSGRQFSNSRSEMNVSTLELGDSALYLCASSLGEGAETQYFGPGTRLLVL.